Following are 3 T cell receptor beta chains from one sample sequenced in a study of tumor-infiltrating lymphocytes in primary liver carcinoma. cDNA specific to TCR beta was made from 500 ng of total RNA, with a constant-region primer employed for priming. Three rounds of nested multiplex PCR with slightly modified ARM-PCR produced TCR beta libraries. For roughly 10 cycles apiece, the opening two PCR rounds ran with TRBV1-TRBV30 forward primers and a C-beta reverse primer. TCRdb re-analysed the multiplex PCR reads in MiXCR, keeping a single row per CDR3 protein. The repertoire includes approximately 330,000 distinct CDR3 sequences, less than 75% of them detected once, and about 6.3% sits in the top ten. Germline DNA was also extracted, with blood RNA taken from unsorted whole blood. Sequenced: peripheral blood. The receptors here all came from a man aged 35-49 years with primary liver carcinoma and hepatitis B virus infection.

This chain connects TRBV2 to TRBJ2-7; 8 bases are shared with TRBD1. Germline loops: CDR1 SNHLY, CDR2 FYNNEI. This CDR3 comprises 14 residues. V was clipped by 2 bases and J by 4 bases; unmatched bases: 4. The DNA for the CDR3 is TGTGCCAGCAGTGAAACGGACAGGGTTTACGAGCAGTACTTC. It translates to CASSETDRVYEQYF.

The V gene is TRBV6-6, the J gene TRBJ1-1, with 10 bases aligning to TRBD1. The CDR3 loop spans 15 amino acids. Germline loops: CDR1 MNHNY, CDR2 SVGAGI (reference sequence). V lost 2 bases, J lost 5 bases, and 5 bases stayed unmatched. In nucleotides, the CDR3 is TGTGCCAGCAGTTACGAGACAGGGGGCGCGACTGAAGCTTTCTTT. Its protein product is CASSYETGGATEAFF.

As regards this clonotype: One base away lies a much larger clone, so this may be a sequencing read error. This chain joins TRBV10-3 and TRBJ1-2, with TRBD1 matching 7 bases. The germline CDR1 and CDR2 sequences are ENHRY and SYGVKD. V dropped 9 bases and J dropped 9; count of bases not matched to a gene: 16. This CDR3 region has 14 residues. CDR3 region: CAMRGQIGSSRYTF. The DNA of the CDR3 is TGTGCCATGAGGGGGCAAATAGGGTCTAGTCGCTACACCTTC.